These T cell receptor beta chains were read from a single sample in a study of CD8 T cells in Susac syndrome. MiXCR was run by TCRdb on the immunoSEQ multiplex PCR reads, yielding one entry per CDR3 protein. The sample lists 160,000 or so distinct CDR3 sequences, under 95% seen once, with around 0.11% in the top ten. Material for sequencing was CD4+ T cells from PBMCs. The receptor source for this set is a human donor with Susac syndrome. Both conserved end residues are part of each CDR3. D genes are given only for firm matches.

CASSLTGAPAKNIQYF,TGTGCCAGCAGTTTAACAGGGGCCCCTGCCAAAAACATTCAGTACTTC,TRBV6-5,TRBJ2-4,TRBD1,16
CASSTNEYADTQYF,TGTGCCAGCAGTACAAATGAGTATGCAGATACGCAGTATTTT,TRBV2,TRBJ2-3,.,14
CASRFGNSPLHF,TGTGCCAGCCGATTCGGGAATTCACCCCTCCACTTT,TRBV5-6,TRBJ1-6,.,12
CASSSSPGAFF,TGTGCCAGCAGCTCGTCCCCTGGCGCTTTCTTT,TRBV11-2,TRBJ1-1,.,11
CASSQDAVNEQFF,TGTGCCAGCAGCCAAGATGCCGTAAATGAGCAGTTCTTC,TRBV14,TRBJ2-1,.,13
CAWSEWGADTQYF,TGTGCCTGGAGTGAGTGGGGAGCGGATACGCAGTATTTT,TRBV30,TRBJ2-3,.,13
CASSYRTSGVEETQYF,TGTGCCAGCAGTTACCGGACTAGCGGGGTAGAAGAGACCCAGTACTTC,TRBV6-2/TRBV6-3,TRBJ2-5,TRBD2,16
CAWSANGLRYGYTF,TGTGCCTGGAGTGCCAACGGACTGAGATATGGCTACACCTTC,TRBV30,TRBJ1-2,.,14
CASSLGLAQETQYF,TGTGCCAGCAGCTTAGGACTAGCCCAAGAGACCCAGTACTTC,TRBV5-6,TRBJ2-5,TRBD2,14
CASSPLGIDRGYTF,TGTGCCAGCAGTCCCCTCGGGATCGACAGGGGCTACACCTTC,TRBV6-6,TRBJ1-2,.,14
CSAGTVGYEQYF,TGCAGTGCCGGGACAGTGGGATACGAGCAGTACTTC,TRBV20-1,TRBJ2-7,TRBD1,12